A single sample gave rise to the 19 T cell receptor beta chains below, sequenced in a study of T cells in Graves' hyperthyroidism and ophthalmopathy. Template material for amplifying TCR beta CDR3 regions consisted of RNA transcripts. The HTBI primer set served for first-round RT-PCR of the TCR CDR3. TCRdb reprocessed the multiplex PCR reads via MiXCR and lists one record per CDR3 protein. The sample shows about 410,000 distinct CDR3 sequences, roughly 14% of them seen only once. The sample taken for sequencing was blood. The receptors here all came from a man younger than 30 with Graves' ophthalmopathy.

CDR3 loop: CASSLWASSGNTIYF. CDR3 nucleotide sequence: TGTGCCAGCAGCCTATGGGCCAGCTCTGGAAACACCATATATTTT. The chain uses TRBV11-2 and TRBJ1-3; D not resolved. The V gene's germline CDR1 is SGHAT and CDR2 FQNNGV. The germline V and J ends were trimmed by 5 bases and 0 bases, with 11 bases remaining between them. The length of the CDR3 is 15 residues.

This clonotype was observed a few times. One base away lies a much larger clone, so this may be a sequencing read error. The chain recombines TRBV12-3 or TRBV12-4 with TRBJ1-2, with 12 bases identical to TRBD1. The CDR3 is 18 residues long. CDR3 DNA: TGTACCAGCAGTCGCGTGGGACAGGGGGCTAAACTCGGCTATGGCTACACCTTC. Its protein is CTSSRVGQGAKLGYGYTF.

This clonotype showed up many times. This sequence joins TRBV15 and TRBJ2-5, with 9 bases that match TRBD2. Per the germline V gene, CDR1 is LNHNV and CDR2 is YYDKDF (reference sequence). This CDR3 has 17 residues. J gave up 9 bases and V 0 bases, and 14 bases lay outside the gene matches. The CDR3 coding sequence is TGTGCCACCAGCAGAGATACTGCGACTAGCGGACTGCGGGCCCAGTACTTC. Amino acids: CATSRDTATSGLRAQYF.

The chain is built from TRBV9 and TRBJ2-7; D not certain. From germline, CDR1 is SGDLS and CDR2 YYNGEE. V lost 0 bases and J 4 bases, leaving 14 bases between the germline ends. This CDR3 has 15 residues. CDR3 region: CASSVAGGEGYEQYF. CDR3 in DNA: TGTGCCAGCAGCGTAGCTGGCGGAGAAGGGTACGAGCAGTACTTC.

This clonotype was seen a handful of times. The chain uses TRBV3-1 and TRBJ2-3, with unresolved D. The CDR3 loop spans 13 amino acids. Per germline, CDR1 LGHDT and CDR2 YNNKEL (reference sequence). Between the trimmed V and J ends, which lost 4 bases and 11 bases, there was a span of 16 bases. As DNA, the CDR3 is TGTGCCAGCAGCCGAAACCAACGGGCTGGGCAGTATTTT. Translation gives CASSRNQRAGQYF.

This clonotype appeared many times. The V call is TRBV30, the J call TRBJ1-4, with a possible D match to TRBD1 (5 bases). V lost 4 bases and J lost 5, with 11 bases in between. CDR3 length: 13 residues. CDR1 GTSNPN and CDR2 SVGIG come from the germline V gene (reference sequence). CDR3 in amino acids: CAWTETVNEKLFF. As DNA, the CDR3 is TGTGCCTGGACAGAGACAGTGAATGAAAAACTGTTTTTT.

This clonotype was recorded a few times. Here the CDR3 reads CASSYRVLWESSYNEQFF. The DNA for the CDR3 is TGTGCCAGCAGTTACAGGGTACTGTGGGAGAGCTCCTACAATGAGCAGTTCTTC. The V gene is TRBV6-5, the J gene TRBJ2-1, with D maybe TRBD2 (5 bases). CDR3 length equals 18 residues. V dropped 2 bases and J dropped 0 bases, with 17 bases sitting between them. Germline V gene data show CDR1 as MNHEY and CDR2 as SVGAGI.

V is TRBV7-9 and J is TRBJ1-1; D unclear. V lost 5 bases and J lost 6, with 16 bases in between. CDR3 length: 14 amino acids. Germline values: CDR1 SEHNR, CDR2 FQNEAQ (reference sequence). CDR3 DNA sequence: TGTGCCAGCAGCCAGGATCTCGGGTGGGCTGAAGCTTTCTTT. It translates to CASSQDLGWAEAFF.

This clonotype was detected ten times or more. The chain is built from TRBV7-2 and TRBJ1-4; D is ambiguous. Trimming pared 1 base from V and 7 bases from J, leaving 7 bases between. Per the germline V gene, CDR1 is SGHTA and CDR2 is FQGNSA. The CDR3 spans 13 residues. The chain's CDR3 is CASSLGVFEKLFF. As DNA, the CDR3 is TGTGCCAGCAGCTTAGGGGTCTTTGAAAAACTGTTTTTT.

This clonotype was detected many times. The chain is built from TRBV5-1 and TRBJ2-1; 7 bases map to TRBD2. The CDR3 loop spans 16 amino acids. CDR1 and CDR2 (germline): SGHRS, YFSETQ. V was pared by 0 bases and J by 8 bases, with 11 bases of the junction left unmatched. CDR3 in amino acids: CASSLGRLAVEDEQFF. The DNA of the CDR3 is TGCGCCAGCAGCTTGGGTCGGCTAGCGGTCGAGGATGAGCAGTTCTTC.

This clonotype was seen ten or more times. The J gene is TRBJ1-5, the V gene TRBV4-1, with D hard to call. The germline V gene has CDR1 MGHRA and CDR2 YSYEKL. CDR3 length equals 15 residues. The ends were cut back, 4 bases at V and 0 bases at J, with 10 bases in the middle. In DNA form, the CDR3 reads TGCGCCAGCAGCCCGAACTACCGTAGCAATCAGCCCCAGCATTTT. Its translation: CASSPNYRSNQPQHF.

This clonotype was found a few times. The chain employs TRBV4-1 and TRBJ2-5; the match to TRBD1 covers 7 bases. In germline, CDR1 is MGHRA, CDR2 YSYEKL. The CDR3 has 15 residues. Trimming took 6 bases from V and 3 from J; bases not matched to a gene: 10. The CDR3 sequence is CASSRSGTVEETQYF. The CDR3 region has the DNA TGCGCCAGCAGTCGATCCGGGACAGTAGAAGAGACCCAGTACTTC.

There are many counts of this clonotype. This chain links TRBV27 with TRBJ1-6; D unclear. This CDR3 has 15 amino acids. Trimming left V 3 bases short and J 5 bases short, with 11 bases between. Looked up from germline, CDR1 is MNHEY and CDR2 is SMNVEV (reference sequence). CDR3 nucleotides: TGTGCCAGCAGTTTCACCGGGGAAAATAATTCACCCCTCCACTTT. As protein: CASSFTGENNSPLHF.

J is TRBJ2-7 and V is TRBV7-9, with TRBD2 matching 8 bases. Trimming at V came to 5 bases and at J to 0 bases, leaving 9 bases not matched to a gene. CDR3 length: 16 residues. Germline V gives CDR1 SEHNR, CDR2 FQNEAQ (reference sequence). CDR3 coding DNA: TGTGCCAGCAGCCGACTAGCGACCAAATCCTCCTACGAGCAGTACTTC. This gives the protein CASSRLATKSSYEQYF.

This clonotype was recorded at least ten times. The CDR3 DNA reads as TGCAGTGCCCCTTTGCCGCTGGCGCAGTTCTTC. Translated: CSAPLPLAQFF. The V call is TRBV20-1, the J call TRBJ2-1; unclear D gene. In germline, CDR1 is DFQATT, CDR2 SNEGSKA (reference sequence). This CDR3 spans 11 amino acids. V lost 6 bases and J 12 bases, leaving 15 bases between the germline ends.

The V and J genes are TRBV30 and TRBJ1-5; a possible D gene is TRBD1 (5 bases). The germline gives CDR1 GTSNPN, CDR2 SVGIG (reference sequence). V lost 0 bases and J 2 bases, leaving 8 bases between the germline ends. The CDR3 totals 14 residues. CDR3 nucleotides: TGTGCCTGGAGTGTTGGGACGGGCAATCAGCCCCAGCATTTT. This encodes CAWSVGTGNQPQHF.

This clonotype was counted many times. The chain uses TRBV6-1 and TRBJ2-3; 8 positions agree with TRBD1. This CDR3 is 15 amino acids long. Looked up from germline, CDR1 is MNHNS and CDR2 is SASEGT. V lost 1 base and J lost 1; bases outside the gene matches: 1. CDR3 sequence reads: CASSEETGGTDTQYF. The CDR3 nucleotides read TGTGCCAGCAGTGAAGAGACAGGGGGCACAGATACGCAGTATTTT.

At least ten counts were recorded for this clonotype. The V call is TRBV11-2, the J call TRBJ1-2; D possibly corresponds to TRBD1 (5 bases). CDR1 and CDR2 from the germline V gene are SGHAT and FQNNGV. The CDR3 length is 15 residues. V was clipped by 1 base and J by 4 bases, with 13 bases between them. CDR3: CASSLGSGPFYGYTF. CDR3 bases: TGTGCCAGCAGCTTAGGTTCGGGGCCTTTCTATGGCTACACCTTC.

The V and J genes are TRBV10-2 and TRBJ2-1; TRBD2 aligns across 8 bases. The length of the CDR3 is 14 residues. Per germline, CDR1 WSHSY and CDR2 SAAADI. V dropped 7 bases and J dropped 7; count of bases not matched to a gene: 9. The CDR3 protein is CASIRGGSTNEQFF. CDR3 DNA sequence: TGCGCCAGCATACGGGGGGGATCTACAAATGAGCAGTTCTTC.